The entry below describes one TCR beta chain. Its antigen is as yet unknown. This CDR3 spans 16 amino acids. Trimming removed 5 bases from V and 7 bases from J, with 22 bases in between. Germline values: CDR1 LNHDA, CDR2 SQIVND (reference sequence). This record belongs to a study of cytomegalovirus exposure and HLA in healthy donors. Overall study findings and caveats: Associated with cytomegalovirus, according to the listing, were about 160 TCR beta chains.

PCR amplification relied on 60 Vbeta primers (plus 13 Jbeta primers). Assay: immunoSEQ multiplex PCR; the TCRdb copy retains only in-frame clones and omits some. The sample holds 150,000 to 200,000 clones, roughly three quarters seen once. Sequenced material: PBMCs. The receptor was isolated from a woman aged 45-59 years in good health and CMV-seronegative. The J gene is TRBJ2-3, the V gene TRBV19, with D perhaps matching TRBD2 (6 bases). DNA for the CDR3: TGTGCCAGTAGTTCAGGAGGAGGGCTAGTATTTTATACGCAGTATTTT. The encoded protein is CASSSGGGLVFYTQYF.